This TCR beta chain was obtained from a study of cytomegalovirus exposure and HLA in healthy donors. Germline CDR1 reads MNHNY; CDR2 reads SVGAGI (reference sequence). This CDR3 spans 15 amino acids. J gave up 3 bases and V 5 bases, and 9 bases lay outside the gene matches. Notes on the study in general: In a later analysis, a missense DCLRE1C variant was linked to TCR beta V- and J-gene trimming. It was 164 TCR beta chains that were listed as cytomegalovirus-associated.

13 Jbeta primers and 60 Vbeta primers were used for the PCR. The method was immunoSEQ multiplex PCR; TCRdb's version includes in-frame clones alone and lacks a portion of them. The repertoire consists of 85,000 to 130,000 clones, with 75% occurring once and the leading ten covering around 3%. A word on this clone: The antigen is not known.

Material: PBMCs. The J gene is TRBJ2-7, the V gene TRBV6-6; the match to TRBD2 covers 8 bases. The receptor comes from a male donor in good health and CMV-seropositive. CDR3 amino acids: CASSPGGEGGYEQYF. The CDR3 DNA reads TGTGCCAGCAGTCCCGGGGGGGAAGGGGGCTACGAGCAGTACTTC.